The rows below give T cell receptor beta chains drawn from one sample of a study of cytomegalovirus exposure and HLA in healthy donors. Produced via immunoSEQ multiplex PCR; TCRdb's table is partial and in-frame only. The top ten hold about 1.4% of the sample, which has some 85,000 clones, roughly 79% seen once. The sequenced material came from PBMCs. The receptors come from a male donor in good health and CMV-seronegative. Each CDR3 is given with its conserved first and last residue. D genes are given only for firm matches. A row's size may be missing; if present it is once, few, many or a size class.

TGTGCCTGGAGTTACTACGGGACAGATTTACACAATGAGCAGTTCTTC	CAWSYYGTDLHNEQFF	-	TRBJ2-1	TRBD1	TRBV30
TGTGCCTCATCCCGGGACTTCAACCCAGATACGCAGTATTTT	CASSRDFNPDTQYF	-	TRBJ2-3	-	TRBV19
TGTGCCAGCAACCCTCTAGGTTCAGCCAAAAACATTCAGTACTTC	CASNPLGSAKNIQYF	-	TRBJ2-4	-	TRBV27
TGCAGCGTTGACCACAGGGGGCCACGCAATGAGCAGTTCTTC	CSVDHRGPRNEQFF	-	TRBJ2-1	TRBD1	TRBV29-1
TGTGCCAGCAGTTTAGGCAGTGACTACGAGCAGTACTTC	CASSLGSDYEQYF	-	TRBJ2-7	-	TRBV27
TGTGCCAGCAGTTTAAGTAGGAGGGGAAACACCATATATTTT	CASSLSRRGNTIYF	-	TRBJ1-3	-	TRBV28
TGTGAGAACGGGGGGCCCGAGAACACCGGGGAGCTGTTTTTT	CENGGPENTGELFF	few	TRBJ2-2	-	TRBV6-6
TGTGCCAGCAGCTTAGCGCGGGGGGGACCGTACAATGAGCAGTTCTTC	CASSLARGGPYNEQFF	-	TRBJ2-1	TRBD2	TRBV7-8
TGCGCCAGCAGCCCCGGGTCCACAGATACGCAGTATTTT	CASSPGSTDTQYF	few	TRBJ2-3	-	TRBV4-3
TGTGCCACCAGCAGAGACCTTACTAGCGGGGGGGCCAATGAGCAGTTCTTC	CATSRDLTSGGANEQFF	-	TRBJ2-1	TRBD2	TRBV15
TGTGCCAGCACTCGGGGGGACTACAATGAGCAGTTCTTC	CASTRGDYNEQFF	once	TRBJ2-1	TRBD2	TRBV28
TGTGCCAGCATCCGCGTAGTAGTTCGAAACGGTCGGGCCAAAAACATTCAGTACTTC	CASIRVVVRNGRAKNIQYF	few	TRBJ2-4	-	TRBV27
TGTGCCAGTAGTATTCCGTATGGGACAGGAGATTCATCGCAGTTCTTC	CASSIPYGTGDSSQFF	-	TRBJ2-1	TRBD1	TRBV19
TGTGCCAGCTCGCAGTCTCACACCGGGGAGCTGTTTTTT	CASSQSHTGELFF	-	TRBJ2-2	-	TRBV9
TGTGCCAGCAGCTTCTCTCTAGGGGGCAGGAACACTGAAGCTTTCTTT	CASSFSLGGRNTEAFF	-	TRBJ1-1	TRBD1	TRBV5-6
TGTGCCAGCAGCCTTACCTCCACAGGCAATACCTACGAGCAGTACTTC	CASSLTSTGNTYEQYF	-	TRBJ2-7	-	TRBV25-1
TGCGCCACCAGGGGGGGTAGCGGGAGCGTCCTGCAAGAGACCCAGTACTTC	CATRGGSGSVLQETQYF	-	TRBJ2-5	TRBD2	TRBV5-1
TGTGCCATCAGGGGGGGTGAAAAGAACACTGAAGCTTTCTTT	CAIRGGEKNTEAFF	-	TRBJ1-1	-	TRBV10-3
TGTGCCAGCAGGGGGCTCAGAGGATCAGCTTTCTTT	CASRGLRGSAFF	-	TRBJ1-1	-	TRBV6-4
TGTGCCAGCAGCGCAGGACAGGATCTAGCCAAAAACATTCAGTACTTC	CASSAGQDLAKNIQYF	few	TRBJ2-4	TRBD1	TRBV5-5
TGTGCCTGGAGTGTACGTGTCTCCCCAACAGACTATAATTCACCCCTCCACTTT	CAWSVRVSPTDYNSPLHF	-	TRBJ1-6	-	TRBV30
TGTGCCATCAGTGGTGGGGGCAACACTGAAGCTTTCTTT	CAISGGGNTEAFF	-	TRBJ1-1	-	TRBV10-3
TGTGCCAGCAGTTTTCCAAAGACAGGGGTGGGCTATGGCTACACCTTC	CASSFPKTGVGYGYTF	-	TRBJ1-2	TRBD1	TRBV28